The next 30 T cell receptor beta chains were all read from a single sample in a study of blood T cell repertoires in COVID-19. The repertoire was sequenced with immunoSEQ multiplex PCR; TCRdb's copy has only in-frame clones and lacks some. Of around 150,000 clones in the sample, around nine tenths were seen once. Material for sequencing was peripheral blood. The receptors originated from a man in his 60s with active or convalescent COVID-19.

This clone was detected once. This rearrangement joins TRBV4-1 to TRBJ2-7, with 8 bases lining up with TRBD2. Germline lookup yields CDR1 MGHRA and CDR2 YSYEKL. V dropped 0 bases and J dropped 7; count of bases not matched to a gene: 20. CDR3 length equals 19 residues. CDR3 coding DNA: TGCGCCAGCAGCCAAGATCGGGGAGCGGGAGATACTCGGAAACGGGAGCAGTACTTC. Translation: CASSQDRGAGDTRKREQYF.

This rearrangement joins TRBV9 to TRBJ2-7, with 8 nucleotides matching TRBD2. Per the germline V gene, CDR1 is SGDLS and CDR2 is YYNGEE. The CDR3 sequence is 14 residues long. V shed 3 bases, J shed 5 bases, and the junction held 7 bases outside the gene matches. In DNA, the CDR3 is TGTGCCAGCAGCGGAGGGGCGGGAGGTAACGAGCAGTACTTC. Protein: CASSGGAGGNEQYF.

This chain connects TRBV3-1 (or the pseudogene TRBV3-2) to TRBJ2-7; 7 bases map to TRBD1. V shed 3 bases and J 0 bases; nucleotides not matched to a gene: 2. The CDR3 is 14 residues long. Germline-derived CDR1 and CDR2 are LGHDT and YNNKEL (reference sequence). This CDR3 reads CASSHKGASYEQYF. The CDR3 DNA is TGTGCCAGCAGCCATAAGGGGGCCTCCTACGAGCAGTACTTC.

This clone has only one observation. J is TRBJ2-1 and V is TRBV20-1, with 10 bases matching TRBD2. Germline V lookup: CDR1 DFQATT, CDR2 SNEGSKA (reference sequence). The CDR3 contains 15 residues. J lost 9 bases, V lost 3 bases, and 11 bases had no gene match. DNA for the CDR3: TGCAGTGCTAGTAGGCTAGCGGGAGAGTCCGGTGAGCAGTTCTTC. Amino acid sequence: CSASRLAGESGEQFF.

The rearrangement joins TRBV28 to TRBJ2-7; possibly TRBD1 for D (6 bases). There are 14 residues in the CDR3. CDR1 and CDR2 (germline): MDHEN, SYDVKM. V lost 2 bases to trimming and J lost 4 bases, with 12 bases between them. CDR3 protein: CASSLRDRPYEQYF. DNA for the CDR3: TGTGCCAGCAGTTTAAGAGACAGGCCATACGAGCAGTACTTC.

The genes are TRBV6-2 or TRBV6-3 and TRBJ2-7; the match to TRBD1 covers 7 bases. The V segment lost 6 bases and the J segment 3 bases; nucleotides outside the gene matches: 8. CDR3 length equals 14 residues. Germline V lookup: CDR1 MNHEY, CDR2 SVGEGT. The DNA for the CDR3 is TGTGCCAGCAGCCCAACAGGGGTTGGCTACGAGCAGTACTTC. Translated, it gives CASSPTGVGYEQYF.

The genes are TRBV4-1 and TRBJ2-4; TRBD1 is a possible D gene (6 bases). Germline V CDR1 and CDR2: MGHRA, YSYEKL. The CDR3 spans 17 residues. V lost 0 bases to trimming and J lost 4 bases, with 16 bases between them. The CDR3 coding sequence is TGCGCCAGCAGCCAAGATGGACAGCGATCGACTAAAAACATTCAGTACTTC. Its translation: CASSQDGQRSTKNIQYF.

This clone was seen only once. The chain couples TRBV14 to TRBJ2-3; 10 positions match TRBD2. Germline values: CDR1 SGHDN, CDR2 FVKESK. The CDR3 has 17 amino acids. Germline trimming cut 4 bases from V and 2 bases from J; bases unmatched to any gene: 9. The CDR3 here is CASSPITSGAFTDTQYF. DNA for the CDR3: TGTGCCAGCAGCCCGATCACTAGCGGGGCGTTCACAGATACGCAGTATTTT. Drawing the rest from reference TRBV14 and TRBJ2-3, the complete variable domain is EAGVTQFPSHSVIEKGQTVTLRCDPISGHDNLYWYRRVMGKEIKFLLHFVKESKQDESGMPNNRFLAERTGGTYSTLKVQPAELEDSGVYFCASSPITSGAFTDTQYFGPGTRLTVL.

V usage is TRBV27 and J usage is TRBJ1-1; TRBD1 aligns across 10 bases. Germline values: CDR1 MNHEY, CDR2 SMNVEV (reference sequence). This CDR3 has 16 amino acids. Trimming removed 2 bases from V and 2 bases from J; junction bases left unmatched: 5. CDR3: CASSLLGQGRNTEAFF. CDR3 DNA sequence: TGTGCCAGCAGTTTACTGGGACAGGGGAGAAACACTGAAGCTTTCTTT.

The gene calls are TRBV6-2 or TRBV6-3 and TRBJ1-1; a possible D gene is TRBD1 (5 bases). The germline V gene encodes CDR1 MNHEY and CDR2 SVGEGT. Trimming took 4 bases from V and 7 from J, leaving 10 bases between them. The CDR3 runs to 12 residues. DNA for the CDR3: TGTGCCAGCAGTTGGGGGGGAAGTGAAGCTTTCTTT. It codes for CASSWGGSEAFF.

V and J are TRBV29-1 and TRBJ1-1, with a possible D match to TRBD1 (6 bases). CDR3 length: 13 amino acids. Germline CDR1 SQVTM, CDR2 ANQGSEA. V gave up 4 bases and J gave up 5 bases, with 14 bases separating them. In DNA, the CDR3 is TGCAGCGTTGTCCAGGGGACGGGAACTGAAGCTTTCTTT. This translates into CSVVQGTGTEAFF.

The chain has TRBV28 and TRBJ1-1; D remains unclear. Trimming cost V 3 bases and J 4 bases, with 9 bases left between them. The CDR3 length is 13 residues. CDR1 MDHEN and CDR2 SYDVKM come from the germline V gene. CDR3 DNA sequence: TGTGCCAGCAGTTTCACGAGCCTCACTGAAGCTTTCTTT. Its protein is CASSFTSLTEAFF.

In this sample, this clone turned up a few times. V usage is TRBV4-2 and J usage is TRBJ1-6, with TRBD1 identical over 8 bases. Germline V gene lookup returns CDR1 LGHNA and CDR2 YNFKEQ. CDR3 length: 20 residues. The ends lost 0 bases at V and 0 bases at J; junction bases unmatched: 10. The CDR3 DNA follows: TGTGCCAGCAGCCAAGATCCTGGCACAGGGGGTTTCTCCTATAATTCACCCCTCCACTTT. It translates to CASSQDPGTGGFSYNSPLHF.

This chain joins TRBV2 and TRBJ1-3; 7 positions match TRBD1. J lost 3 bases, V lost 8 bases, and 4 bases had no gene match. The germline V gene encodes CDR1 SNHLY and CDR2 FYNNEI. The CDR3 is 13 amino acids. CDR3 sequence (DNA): TGTGCCAGCGCTTACAGGGGTGGAAACACCATATATTTT. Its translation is CASAYRGGNTIYF.

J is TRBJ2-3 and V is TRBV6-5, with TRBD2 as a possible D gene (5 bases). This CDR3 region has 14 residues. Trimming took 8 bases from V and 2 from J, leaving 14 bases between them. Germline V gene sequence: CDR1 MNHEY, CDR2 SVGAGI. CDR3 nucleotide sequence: TGTGCCAGCCGCGGGCCCGGCTCCACAGATACGCAGTATTTT. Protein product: CASRGPGSTDTQYF.

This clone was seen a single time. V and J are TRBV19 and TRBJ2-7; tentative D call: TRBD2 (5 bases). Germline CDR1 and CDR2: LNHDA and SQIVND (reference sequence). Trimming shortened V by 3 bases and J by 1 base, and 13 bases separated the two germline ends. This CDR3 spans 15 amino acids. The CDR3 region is CASSIERGRSYEQYF. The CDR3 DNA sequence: TGTGCCAGTAGTATTGAGCGCGGGCGATCCTACGAGCAGTACTTC.

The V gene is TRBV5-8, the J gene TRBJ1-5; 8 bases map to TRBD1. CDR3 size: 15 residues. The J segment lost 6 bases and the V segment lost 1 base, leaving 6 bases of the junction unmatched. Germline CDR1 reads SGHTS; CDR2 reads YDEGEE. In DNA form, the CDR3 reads TGTGCCAGCAGCTTGCCCAGGACAGGGAGTCAGCCCCAGCATTTT. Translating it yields CASSLPRTGSQPQHF.

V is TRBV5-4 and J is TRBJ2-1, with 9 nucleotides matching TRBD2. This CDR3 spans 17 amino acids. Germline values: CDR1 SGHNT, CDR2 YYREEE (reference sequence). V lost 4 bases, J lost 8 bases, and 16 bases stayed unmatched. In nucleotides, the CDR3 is TGTGCCAGCAGCCCCGGGGGGGGGACTAGCTCTATCCATGAGCAGTTCTTC. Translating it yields CASSPGGGTSSIHEQFF.

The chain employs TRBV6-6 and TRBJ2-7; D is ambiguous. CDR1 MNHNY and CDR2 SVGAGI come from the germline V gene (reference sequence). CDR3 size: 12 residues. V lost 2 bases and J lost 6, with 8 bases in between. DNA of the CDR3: TGTGCCAGCAGTTACCGAGTAAGCGAGCAGTACTTC. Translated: CASSYRVSEQYF.

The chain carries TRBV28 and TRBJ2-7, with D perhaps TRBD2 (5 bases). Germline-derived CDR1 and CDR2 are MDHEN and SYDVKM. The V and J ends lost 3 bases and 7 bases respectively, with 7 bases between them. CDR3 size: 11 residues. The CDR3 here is CASSFGVEQYF. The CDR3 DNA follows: TGTGCCAGCAGTTTCGGGGTTGAGCAGTACTTC. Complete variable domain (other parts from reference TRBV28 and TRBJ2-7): DVKVTQSSRYLVKRTGEKVFLECVQDMDHENMFWYRQDPGLGLRLIYFSYDVKMKEKGDIPEGYSVSREKKERFSLILESASTNQTSMYLCASSFGVEQYFGPGTRLTVT.

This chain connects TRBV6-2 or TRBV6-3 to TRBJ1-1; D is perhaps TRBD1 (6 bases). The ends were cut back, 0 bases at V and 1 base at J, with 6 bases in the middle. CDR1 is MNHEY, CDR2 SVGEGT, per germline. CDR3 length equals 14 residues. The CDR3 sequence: CASSYSGANTEAFF. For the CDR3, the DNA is TGTGCCAGCAGTTACTCGGGGGCGAACACTGAAGCTTTCTTT.

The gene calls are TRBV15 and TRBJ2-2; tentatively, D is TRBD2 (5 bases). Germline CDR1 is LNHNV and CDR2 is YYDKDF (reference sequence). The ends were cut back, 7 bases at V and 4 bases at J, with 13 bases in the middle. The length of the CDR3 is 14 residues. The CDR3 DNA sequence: TGTGCCACCACGGTCGGTAGCGTCACCGGGGAGCTGTTTTTT. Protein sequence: CATTVGSVTGELFF.

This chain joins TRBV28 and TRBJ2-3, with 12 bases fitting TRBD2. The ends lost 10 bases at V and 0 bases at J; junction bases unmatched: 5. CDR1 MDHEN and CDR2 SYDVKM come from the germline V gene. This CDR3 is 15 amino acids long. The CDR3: CATLTSGSSTDTQYF. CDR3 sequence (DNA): TGTGCCACACTGACTAGCGGGAGTAGCACAGATACGCAGTATTTT.

The CDR3 loop reads CASSGVEAFF. CDR3 DNA: TGTGCCAGCTCCGGAGTGGAAGCTTTCTTT. V gene TRBV18 combines with J gene TRBJ1-1; D unresolved. The V and J ends lost 6 bases and 8 bases respectively, with 7 bases between them. From germline, CDR1 is KGHSH and CDR2 LQKENI. This CDR3 has 10 residues.

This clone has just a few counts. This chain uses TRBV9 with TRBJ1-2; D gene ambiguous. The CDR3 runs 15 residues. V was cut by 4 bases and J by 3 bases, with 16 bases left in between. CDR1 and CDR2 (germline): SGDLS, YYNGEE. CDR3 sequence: CASSLSTGFDYGYTF. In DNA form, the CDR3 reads TGTGCCAGCAGCTTATCGACGGGGTTCGACTATGGCTACACCTTC.

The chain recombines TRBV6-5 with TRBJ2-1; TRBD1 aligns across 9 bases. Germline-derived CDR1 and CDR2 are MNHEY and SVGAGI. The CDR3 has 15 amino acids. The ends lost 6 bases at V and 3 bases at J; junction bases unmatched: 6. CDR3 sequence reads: CASRETGGGYNEQFF. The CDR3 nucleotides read TGTGCCAGCAGAGAGACAGGGGGAGGCTACAATGAGCAGTTCTTC.

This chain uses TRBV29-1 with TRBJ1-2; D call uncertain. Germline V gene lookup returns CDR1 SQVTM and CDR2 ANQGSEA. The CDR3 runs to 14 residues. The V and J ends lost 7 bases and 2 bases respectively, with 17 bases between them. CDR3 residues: CSATDTAPNYGYTF. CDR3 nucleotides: TGCAGCGCCACCGACACGGCACCGAACTATGGCTACACCTTC.

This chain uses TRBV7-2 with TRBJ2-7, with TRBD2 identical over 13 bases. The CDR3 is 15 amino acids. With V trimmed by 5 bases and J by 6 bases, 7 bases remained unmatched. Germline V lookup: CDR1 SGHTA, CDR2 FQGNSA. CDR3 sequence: CASSPGTSGMGEQYF. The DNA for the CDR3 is TGTGCCAGCAGCCCCGGGACTAGCGGGATGGGCGAGCAGTACTTC.

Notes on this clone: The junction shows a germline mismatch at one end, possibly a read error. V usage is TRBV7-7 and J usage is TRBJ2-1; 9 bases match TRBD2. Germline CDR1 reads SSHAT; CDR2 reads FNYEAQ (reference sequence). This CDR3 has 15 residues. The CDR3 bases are TGTGCTAGCAGCTTAACGGCGGGAGGGCCCAATGAGCAGTTCTTC. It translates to CASSLTAGGPNEQFF.

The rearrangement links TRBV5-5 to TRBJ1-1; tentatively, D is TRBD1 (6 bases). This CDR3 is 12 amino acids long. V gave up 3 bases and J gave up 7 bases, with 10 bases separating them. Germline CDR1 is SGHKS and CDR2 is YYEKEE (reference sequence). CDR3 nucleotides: TGTGCCAGCAGCTACGGACAGCTTGAAGCTTTCTTT. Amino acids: CASSYGQLEAFF.